This TCR beta chain was recorded in a study of T-cell memory formation after mild COVID-19. The overall study: Clustering of TCRs was largely donor specific.

V lost 0 bases and J lost 15, with 22 bases in between. Germline assignment: CDR1 SGHRS and CDR2 YFSETQ. The length of the CDR3 is 15 residues. TCRdb itself ran the 5' RACE reads through MiXCR, one entry per CDR3 protein. The sample has around 35,000 distinct CDR3 sequences, around 8% seen once; the top ten hold approximately 28%. Study-level findings and limits: Some SARS-CoV-2-responding clones were already detected in memory before infection.

This clonotype was detected many times. Its antigen is unknown. The chain couples TRBV5-1 to TRBJ2-1; tentative D call: TRBD1 (6 bases). This TCR was sampled from a man between 18 and 35 years old who had mild COVID-19 (a few samples of this study predate the infection). Cell type and time point are not known. The specimen was PBMCs or a T cell subset sorted from them (not recorded which). CDR3 nucleotides: TGCGCCAGCAGCTTGGTTCAGGGGTCTGTTGGGTGGTCGTTCTTC. It encodes CASSLVQGSVGWSFF.